Listed below are T cell receptor beta chains from one sample, sequenced in a study of T-cell memory formation after mild COVID-19. TCRdb reanalysed the 5' RACE reads using MiXCR and keeps one entry per CDR3 protein. The repertoire has about 620,000 distinct CDR3 sequences, roughly 18% of them found once; the top ten carry more than 10%. The sequenced sample consisted of PBMCs or a T cell subset sorted from them (not recorded which). The receptors originated from an adult woman who had mild COVID-19 (a few samples of this study predate the infection). Cell type and time point are not known. The CDR3 runs from the conserved cysteine through the conserved F or W. Fields, in order: D gene, clone size, V gene, J gene, CDR3 protein, CDR3 DNA. D genes are given only for firm matches. Size tells how often a clone was seen (once, few, many) or the class of an expanded clone, and some rows leave it out.

D: -
size: -
V: TRBV27
J: TRBJ1-1
CDR3: CASSPGGWAEAFF
DNA: TGTGCCAGCAGCCCGGGGGGGTGGGCTGAAGCTTTCTTT

D: TRBD1
size: -
V: TRBV6-5
J: TRBJ1-6
CDR3: CAREDRGPYSPLHF
DNA: TGTGCCAGGGAAGACAGGGGCCCATATTCACCCCTCCACTTT

D: -
size: few
V: TRBV27
J: TRBJ2-7
CDR3: CASSLTRGTAPTLGQYF
DNA: TGTGCCAGCAGTCTCACCCGGGGGACAGCTCCCACACTTGGGCAGTACTTC

D: -
size: few
V: TRBV9
J: TRBJ2-3
CDR3: CASSFLLWDTQYF
DNA: TGTGCCAGCAGCTTCCTATTGTGGGATACGCAGTATTTT

D: -
size: -
V: TRBV20-1
J: TRBJ2-1
CDR3: CSAPRTTGTGEQFF
DNA: TGCAGTGCGCCTAGGACTACAGGGACGGGGGAGCAGTTCTTC

D: -
size: few
V: TRBV3-1
J: TRBJ1-6
CDR3: CASSQTNSPLHF
DNA: TGTGCCAGCAGCCAGACGAATTCACCCCTCCACTTT

D: TRBD1
size: few
V: TRBV5-1
J: TRBJ1-2
CDR3: CASSQGQGKGYTF
DNA: TGCGCCAGCAGCCAAGGACAGGGGAAAGGCTACACCTTC

D: TRBD2
size: few
V: TRBV4-3
J: TRBJ2-7
CDR3: CASSQDTSAIFYEQYF
DNA: TGCGCCAGCAGCCAAGATACTAGCGCCATTTTCTACGAGCAGTACTTC

D: TRBD1
size: -
V: TRBV12-3/TRBV12-4
J: TRBJ2-3
CDR3: CASSRLRDSSTDTQYF
DNA: TGTGCCAGCAGTCGACTCCGGGACAGTAGCACAGATACGCAGTATTTT

D: TRBD2
size: -
V: TRBV4-3
J: TRBJ2-7
CDR3: CASSQDWTSGNSYEQYF
DNA: TGCGCCAGCAGCCAAGATTGGACTAGCGGGAACTCCTACGAGCAGTACTTC

D: -
size: -
V: TRBV2
J: TRBJ1-6
CDR3: CASSEWVAGTVDSPLHF
DNA: TGTGCCAGCAGTGAGTGGGTCGCCGGGACTGTTGATTCACCCCTCCACTTT

D: TRBD2
size: few
V: TRBV20-1
J: TRBJ2-1
CDR3: CSARFLTSGYNEQFF
DNA: TGCAGTGCGCGCTTTTTGACTAGCGGATACAATGAGCAGTTCTTC